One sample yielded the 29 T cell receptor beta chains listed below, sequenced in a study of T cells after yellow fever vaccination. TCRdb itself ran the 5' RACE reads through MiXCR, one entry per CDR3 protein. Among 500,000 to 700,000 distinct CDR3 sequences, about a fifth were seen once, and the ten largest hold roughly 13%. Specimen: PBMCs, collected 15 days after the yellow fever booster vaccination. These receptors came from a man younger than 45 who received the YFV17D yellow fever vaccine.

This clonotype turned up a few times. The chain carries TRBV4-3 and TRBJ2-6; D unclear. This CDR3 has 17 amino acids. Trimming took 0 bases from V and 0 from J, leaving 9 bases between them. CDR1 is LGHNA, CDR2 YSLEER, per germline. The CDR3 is CASSQDGSTSGANVLTF. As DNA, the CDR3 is TGCGCCAGCAGCCAAGATGGAAGCACCTCTGGGGCCAACGTCCTGACTTTC.

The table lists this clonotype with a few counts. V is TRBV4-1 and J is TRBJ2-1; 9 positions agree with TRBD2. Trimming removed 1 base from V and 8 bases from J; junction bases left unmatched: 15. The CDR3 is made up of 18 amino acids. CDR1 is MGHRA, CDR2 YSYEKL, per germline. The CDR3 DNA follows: TGCGCCAGCAGCCAAGCCCACCGAGGCGGGAGGGATTCTTATGAGCAGTTCTTC. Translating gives CASSQAHRGGRDSYEQFF.

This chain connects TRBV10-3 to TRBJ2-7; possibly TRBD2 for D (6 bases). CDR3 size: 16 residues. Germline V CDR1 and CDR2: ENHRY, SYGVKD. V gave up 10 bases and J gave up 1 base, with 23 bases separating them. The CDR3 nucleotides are TGTGCCACCGCCATCCGGGGGTTAGAACCATCCTACGAGCAGTACTTC. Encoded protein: CATAIRGLEPSYEQYF.

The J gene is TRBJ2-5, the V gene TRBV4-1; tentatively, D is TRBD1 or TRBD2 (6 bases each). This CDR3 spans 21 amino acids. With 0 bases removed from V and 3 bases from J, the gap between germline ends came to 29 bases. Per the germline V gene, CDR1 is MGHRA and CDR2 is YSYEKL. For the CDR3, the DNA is TGCGCCAGCAGCCAAGATGTTTGGGGGGCGCCCGGTTTCGGTTCCGAAGAGACCCAGTACTTC. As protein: CASSQDVWGAPGFGSEETQYF.

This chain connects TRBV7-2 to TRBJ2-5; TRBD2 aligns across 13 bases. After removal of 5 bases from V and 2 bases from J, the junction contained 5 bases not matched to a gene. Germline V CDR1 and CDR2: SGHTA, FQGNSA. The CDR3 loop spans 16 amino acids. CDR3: CASSETSGGPQETQYF. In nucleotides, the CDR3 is TGTGCCAGCAGCGAGACTAGCGGGGGGCCACAAGAGACCCAGTACTTC.

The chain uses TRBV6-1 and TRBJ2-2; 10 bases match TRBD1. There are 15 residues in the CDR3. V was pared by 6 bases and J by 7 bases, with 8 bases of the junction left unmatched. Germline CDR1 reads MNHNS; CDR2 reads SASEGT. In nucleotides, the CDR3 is TGTGCCAGCAGGATGACAGGGGGCGCCGTCGGGGAGCTGTTTTTT. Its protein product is CASRMTGGAVGELFF.

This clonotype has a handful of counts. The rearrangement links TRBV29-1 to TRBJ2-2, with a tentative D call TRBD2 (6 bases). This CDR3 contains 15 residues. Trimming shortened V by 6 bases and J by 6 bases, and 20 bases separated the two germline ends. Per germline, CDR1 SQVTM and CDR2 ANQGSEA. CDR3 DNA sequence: TGCAGCGTGGAGACGGGAGCTTCCGGGGCCGGGGAGCTGTTTTTT. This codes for CSVETGASGAGELFF.

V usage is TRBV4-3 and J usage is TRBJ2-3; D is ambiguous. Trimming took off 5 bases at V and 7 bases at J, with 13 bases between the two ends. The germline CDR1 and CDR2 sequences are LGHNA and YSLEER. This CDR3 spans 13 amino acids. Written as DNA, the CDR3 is TGCGCCAGCAGCGCACGTGGGAAACATACGCAGTATTTT. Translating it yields CASSARGKHTQYF.

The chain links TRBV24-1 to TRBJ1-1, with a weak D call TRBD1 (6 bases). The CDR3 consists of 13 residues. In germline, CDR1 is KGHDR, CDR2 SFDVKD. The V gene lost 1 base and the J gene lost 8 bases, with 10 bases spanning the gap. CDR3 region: CATSDFPGTEAFF. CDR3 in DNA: TGTGCCACCAGTGATTTTCCCGGGACAGAAGCTTTCTTT.

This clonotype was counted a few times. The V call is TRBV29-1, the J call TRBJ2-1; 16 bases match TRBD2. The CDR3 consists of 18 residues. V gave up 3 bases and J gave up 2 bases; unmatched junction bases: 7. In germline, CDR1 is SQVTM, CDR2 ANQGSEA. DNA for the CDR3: TGCAGCGTTGAGGGGACTAGCGGGGGGGAGTACCCCTACAATGAGCAGTTCTTC. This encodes CSVEGTSGGEYPYNEQFF.

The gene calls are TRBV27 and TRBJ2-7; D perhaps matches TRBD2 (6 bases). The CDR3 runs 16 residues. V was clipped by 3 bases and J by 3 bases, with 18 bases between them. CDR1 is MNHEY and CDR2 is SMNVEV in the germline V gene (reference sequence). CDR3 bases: TGTGCCAGCAGTTTGGTATACGGGAGTATCGACTACGAGCAGTACTTC. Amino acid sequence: CASSLVYGSIDYEQYF.

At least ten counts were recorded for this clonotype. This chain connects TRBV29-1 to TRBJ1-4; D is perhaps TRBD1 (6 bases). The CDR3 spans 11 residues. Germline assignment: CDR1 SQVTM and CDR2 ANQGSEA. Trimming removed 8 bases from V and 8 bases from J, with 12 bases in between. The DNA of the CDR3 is TGCAGCACCCGGGACAACGAAAAACTGTTTTTT. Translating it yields CSTRDNEKLFF.

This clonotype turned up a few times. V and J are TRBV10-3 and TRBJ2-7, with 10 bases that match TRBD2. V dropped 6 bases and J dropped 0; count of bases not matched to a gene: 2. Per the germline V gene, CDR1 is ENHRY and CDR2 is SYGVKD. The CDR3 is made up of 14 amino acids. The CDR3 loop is CAIRASGSSYEQYF. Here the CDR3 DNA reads TGTGCCATCAGAGCTAGCGGGAGCTCCTACGAGCAGTACTTC.

The CDR3 protein is CASSSSDSFRALHF. CDR3 nucleotide sequence: TGTGCCAGCAGCTCCTCGGACTCTTTTAGGGCCCTCCACTTT. This chain connects TRBV7-9 to TRBJ1-6, with D uncertain. The germline V gene has CDR1 SEHNR and CDR2 FQNEAQ (reference sequence). V was clipped by 4 bases and J by 14 bases, with 18 bases between them. The CDR3 loop spans 14 amino acids.

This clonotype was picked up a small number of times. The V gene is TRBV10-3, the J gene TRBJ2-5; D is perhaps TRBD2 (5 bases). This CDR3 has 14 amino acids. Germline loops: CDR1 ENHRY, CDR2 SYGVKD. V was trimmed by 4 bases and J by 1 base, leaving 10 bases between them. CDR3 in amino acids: CAISARESQETQYF. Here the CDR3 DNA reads TGTGCCATCAGTGCTAGGGAGAGCCAAGAGACCCAGTACTTC.

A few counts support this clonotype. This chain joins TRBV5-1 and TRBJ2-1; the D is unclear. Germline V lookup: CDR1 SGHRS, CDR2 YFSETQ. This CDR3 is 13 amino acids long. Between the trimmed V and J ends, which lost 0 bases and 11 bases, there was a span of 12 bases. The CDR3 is CASSLEERSQQFF. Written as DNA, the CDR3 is TGCGCCAGCAGCTTGGAGGAGAGATCCCAGCAGTTCTTC.

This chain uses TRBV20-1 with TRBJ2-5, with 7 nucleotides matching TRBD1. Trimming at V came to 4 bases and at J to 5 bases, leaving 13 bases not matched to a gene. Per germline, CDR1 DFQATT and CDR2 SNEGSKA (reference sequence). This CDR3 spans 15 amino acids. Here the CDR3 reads CSAMAGGWVSETQYF. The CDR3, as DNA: TGCAGTGCTATGGCAGGGGGATGGGTGTCGGAGACCCAGTACTTC.

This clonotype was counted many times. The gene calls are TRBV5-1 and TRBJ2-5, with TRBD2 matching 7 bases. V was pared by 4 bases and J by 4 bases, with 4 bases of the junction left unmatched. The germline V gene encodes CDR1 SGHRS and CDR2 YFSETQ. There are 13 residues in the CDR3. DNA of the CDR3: TGCGCCAGCAGCCGTCCGGGAGGAGAGACCCAGTACTTC. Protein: CASSRPGGETQYF.

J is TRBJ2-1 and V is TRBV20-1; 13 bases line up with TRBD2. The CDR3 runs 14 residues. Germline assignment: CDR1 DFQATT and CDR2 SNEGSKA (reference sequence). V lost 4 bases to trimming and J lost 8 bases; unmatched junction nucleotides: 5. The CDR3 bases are TGCAGTGCTAAGGGACTAGCGGGAACCGATGAGCAGTTCTTC. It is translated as CSAKGLAGTDEQFF.

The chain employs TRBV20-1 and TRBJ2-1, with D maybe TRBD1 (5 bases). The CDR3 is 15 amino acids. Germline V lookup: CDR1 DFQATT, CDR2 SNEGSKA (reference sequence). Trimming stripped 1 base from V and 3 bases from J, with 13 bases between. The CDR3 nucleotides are TGCAGTGCTAGAGTAGGCCGCCAGGGCTACAATGAGCAGTTCTTC. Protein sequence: CSARVGRQGYNEQFF.

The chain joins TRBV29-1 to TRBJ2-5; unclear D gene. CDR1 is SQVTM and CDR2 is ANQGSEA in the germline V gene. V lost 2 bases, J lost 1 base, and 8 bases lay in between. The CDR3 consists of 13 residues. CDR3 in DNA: TGCAGCGTTGAACCAGGAGCCCAAGAGACCCAGTACTTC. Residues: CSVEPGAQETQYF.

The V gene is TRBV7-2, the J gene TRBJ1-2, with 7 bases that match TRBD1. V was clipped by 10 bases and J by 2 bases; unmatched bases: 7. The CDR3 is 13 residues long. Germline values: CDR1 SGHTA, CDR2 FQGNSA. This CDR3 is CATLLQGNYGYTF. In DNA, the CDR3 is TGTGCCACCTTATTACAGGGGAACTATGGCTACACCTTC.

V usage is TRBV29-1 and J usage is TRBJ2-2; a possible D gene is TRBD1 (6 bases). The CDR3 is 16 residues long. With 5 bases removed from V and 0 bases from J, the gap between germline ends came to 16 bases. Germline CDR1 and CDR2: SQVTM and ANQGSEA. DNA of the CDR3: TGCAGCGTTCGGGGTGGGACAACTGCGAACACCGGGGAGCTGTTTTTT. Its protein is CSVRGGTTANTGELFF.

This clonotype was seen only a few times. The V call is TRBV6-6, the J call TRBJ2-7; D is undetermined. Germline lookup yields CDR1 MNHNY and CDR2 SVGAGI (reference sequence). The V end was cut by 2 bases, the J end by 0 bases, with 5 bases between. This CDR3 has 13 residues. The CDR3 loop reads CASSYPDSYEQYF. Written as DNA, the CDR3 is TGTGCCAGCAGTTACCCGGACTCCTACGAGCAGTACTTC.

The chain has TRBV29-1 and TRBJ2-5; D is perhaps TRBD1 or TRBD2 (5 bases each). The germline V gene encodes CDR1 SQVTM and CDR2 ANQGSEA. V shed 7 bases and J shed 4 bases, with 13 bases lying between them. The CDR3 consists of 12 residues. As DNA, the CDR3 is TGCAGCGCGGGACCCAGCCCAGAGACCCAGTACTTC. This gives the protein CSAGPSPETQYF.

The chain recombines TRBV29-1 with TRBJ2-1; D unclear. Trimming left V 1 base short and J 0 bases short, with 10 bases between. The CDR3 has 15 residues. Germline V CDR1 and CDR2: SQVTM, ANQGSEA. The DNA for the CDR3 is TGCAGCGTTGAAGGCGCGACGGGCTCCTACAATGAGCAGTTCTTC. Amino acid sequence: CSVEGATGSYNEQFF.

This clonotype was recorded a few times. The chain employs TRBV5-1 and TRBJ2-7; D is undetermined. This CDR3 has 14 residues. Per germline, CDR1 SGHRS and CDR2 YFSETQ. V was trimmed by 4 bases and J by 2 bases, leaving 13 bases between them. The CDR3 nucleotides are TGCGCCAGCAGCAGATCGGAGCCGGCCTACGAGCAGTACTTC. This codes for CASSRSEPAYEQYF.

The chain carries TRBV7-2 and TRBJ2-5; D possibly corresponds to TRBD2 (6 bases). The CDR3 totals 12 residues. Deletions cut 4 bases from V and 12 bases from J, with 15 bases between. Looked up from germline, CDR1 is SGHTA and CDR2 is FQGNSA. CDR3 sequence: CASSSSDYQKYF. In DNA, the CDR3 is TGTGCCAGCAGCTCCTCGGACTACCAGAAGTACTTC. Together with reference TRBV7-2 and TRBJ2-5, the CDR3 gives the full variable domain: GAGVSQSPSNKVTEKGKDVELRCDPISGHTALYWYRQSLGQGLEFLIYFQGNSAPDKSGLPSDRFSAERTGGSVSTLTIQRTQQEDSAVYLCASSSSDYQKYFGPGTRLLVL.

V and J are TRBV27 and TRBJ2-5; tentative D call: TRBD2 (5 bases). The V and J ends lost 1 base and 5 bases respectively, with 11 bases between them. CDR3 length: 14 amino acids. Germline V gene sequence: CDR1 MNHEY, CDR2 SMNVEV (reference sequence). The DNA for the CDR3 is TGTGCCAGCAGTTTATTGGGAGTTTGGGAGACCCAGTACTTC. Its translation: CASSLLGVWETQYF.